A single sample is the source of the 9 T cell receptor beta chains below, sequenced in a study of cytomegalovirus exposure and HLA in healthy donors. Vbeta (60) and Jbeta (13) primers were used in the PCR. The repertoire was sequenced with immunoSEQ multiplex PCR; TCRdb's copy has only in-frame clones and lacks some. Of hundreds of thousands of clones listed, roughly 80% are singletons. Material: PBMCs. Receptors were obtained from a girl aged 2 to 10 in good health and CMV-seronegative.

The J gene is TRBJ2-3, the V gene TRBV15, with 9 positions matching TRBD2. CDR1 and CDR2 from the germline V gene are LNHNV and YYDKDF (reference sequence). This CDR3 spans 14 amino acids. Trimming removed 5 bases from V and 6 bases from J; junction bases left unmatched: 6. CDR3 in amino acids: CATSLAGAADTQYF. In DNA, the CDR3 is TGTGCCACCAGCTTAGCGGGAGCGGCGGATACGCAGTATTTT.

The chain combines TRBV6-5 with TRBJ2-5, with unresolved D. The CDR3 extends over 12 amino acids. V lost 6 bases to trimming and J lost 4 bases, with 9 bases between them. Germline V gives CDR1 MNHEY, CDR2 SVGAGI. CDR3 bases: TGTGCCAGCAGCCCCGAGCTAGAGACCCAGTACTTC. Translating gives CASSPELETQYF.

The chain uses TRBV11-2 and TRBJ2-2; TRBD2 agrees at 7 bases. J gave up 2 bases and V 1 base, and 4 bases lay outside the gene matches. Looked up from germline, CDR1 is SGHAT and CDR2 is FQNNGV. This CDR3 has 16 residues. In DNA form, the CDR3 reads TGTGCCAGCAGCTTAGTCGGCGGGGGTAACACCGGGGAGCTGTTTTTT. Its protein is CASSLVGGGNTGELFF.

The chain joins TRBV13 to TRBJ2-2; D uncertain. CDR3 size: 14 residues. V lost 1 base, J lost 6 bases, and 9 bases lay in between. Germline V gives CDR1 PRHDT, CDR2 FYEKMQ (reference sequence). For the CDR3, the DNA is TGTGCCAGCAGCTTAGACATTTCCCCCGGGGAGCTGTTTTTT. Translation gives CASSLDISPGELFF.

This sequence joins TRBV27 and TRBJ2-5, with D hard to call. The CDR3 covers 13 residues. The germline V gene encodes CDR1 MNHEY and CDR2 SMNVEV (reference sequence). The V end lost 4 bases, the J end lost 4 bases, and 10 bases lay between the germline ends. The CDR3 coding sequence is TGTGCCAGCAGTTCTCGAGGTGTAGAGACCCAGTACTTC. Protein sequence: CASSSRGVETQYF.

V is TRBV9 and J is TRBJ2-7; the D gene is possibly TRBD1 (5 bases). The V end was cut by 0 bases, the J end by 7 bases, with 11 bases between. Germline V CDR1 and CDR2: SGDLS, YYNGEE. The CDR3 is 13 amino acids. CDR3 nucleotides: TGTGCCAGCAGCGTAGAAGGGGTAGTGGAGCAGTACTTC. This translates into CASSVEGVVEQYF.

The V and J genes are TRBV15 and TRBJ1-1; D is ambiguous. Trimming cost V 3 bases and J 5 bases, with 7 bases left between them. The CDR3 totals 12 residues. Germline CDR1 and CDR2: LNHNV and YYDKDF (reference sequence). The CDR3 nucleotides read TGTGCCACCAGCAGTTCGCGAACTGAAGCTTTCTTT. Translating it yields CATSSSRTEAFF.

This chain joins TRBV2 and TRBJ1-1; D remains ambiguous. The V and J ends lost 8 bases and 10 bases respectively, with 5 bases between them. Germline CDR1 SNHLY, CDR2 FYNNEI. The CDR3 consists of 8 residues. DNA of the CDR3: TGTGCCAGCGGGCTAGCTTTCTTT. Encoded protein: CASGLAFF.

In this sample, this clone turned up a few times. The chain recombines TRBV29-1 with TRBJ1-3; a possible D gene is TRBD1 (5 bases). This CDR3 is built from 12 residues. CDR1 SQVTM and CDR2 ANQGSEA come from the germline V gene. The germline V and J ends were trimmed by 7 bases and 0 bases, with 7 bases remaining between them. The CDR3 DNA is TGCAGCGGACAGACCTCTGGAAACACCATATATTTT. Translation: CSGQTSGNTIYF.